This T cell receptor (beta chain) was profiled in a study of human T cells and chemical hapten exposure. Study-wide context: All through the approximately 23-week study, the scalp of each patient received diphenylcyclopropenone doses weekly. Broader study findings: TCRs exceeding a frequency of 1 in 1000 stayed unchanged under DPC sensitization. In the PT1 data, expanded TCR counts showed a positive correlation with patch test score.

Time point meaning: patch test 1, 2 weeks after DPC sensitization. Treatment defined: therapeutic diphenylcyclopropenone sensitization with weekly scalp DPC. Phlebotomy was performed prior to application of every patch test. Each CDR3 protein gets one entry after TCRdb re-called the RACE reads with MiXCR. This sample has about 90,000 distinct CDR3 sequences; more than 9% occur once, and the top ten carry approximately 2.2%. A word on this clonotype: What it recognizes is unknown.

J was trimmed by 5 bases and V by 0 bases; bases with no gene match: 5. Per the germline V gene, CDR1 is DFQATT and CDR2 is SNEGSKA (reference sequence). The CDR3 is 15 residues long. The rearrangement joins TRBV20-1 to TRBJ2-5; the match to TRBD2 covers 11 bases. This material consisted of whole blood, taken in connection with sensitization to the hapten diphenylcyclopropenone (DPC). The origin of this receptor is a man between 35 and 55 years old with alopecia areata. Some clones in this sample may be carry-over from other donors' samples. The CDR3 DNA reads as TGCAGTGCTAGAGATGTGTCTAGCGGGAGGGAGACCCAGTACTTC. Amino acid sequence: CSARDVSSGRETQYF.